These T cell receptor beta chains were read from a single sample in a study of neoadjuvant anti-PD-1 for oral cavity cancer. Data came from immunoSEQ multiplex PCR; TCRdb stores just in-frame clones and leaves some out. The sample consists of about 68,000 clones, around 83% of them appearing once. The source was PBMCs, collected after nivolumab (anti-PD-1) treatment. These receptors came from a person between 35 and 79 years old with oral cavity squamous cell carcinoma. Both conserved end residues are part of each CDR3. Each record gives: clone size, V gene, D gene, J gene, CDR3 protein, CDR3 DNA. A D gene is named only where the DNA matches it firmly. The listing skips clone size in some rows; elsewhere it reads once, few, many or a size class.

.	TRBV6-5	.	TRBJ2-3	CASSSWTPWPPDTQYF	TGTGCCAGCAGTTCTTGGACTCCTTGGCCCCCAGATACGCAGTATTTT
.	TRBV7-9	TRBD2	TRBJ2-1	CASRSTSGSSYNEQFF	TGTGCCAGCAGATCGACTAGCGGGAGCTCCTACAATGAGCAGTTCTTC
.	TRBV5-1	TRBD2	TRBJ2-3	CASSLDRGDTDTQYF	TGCGCCAGCAGCTTGGATCGGGGGGACACAGATACGCAGTATTTT
.	TRBV2	.	TRBJ1-4	CASSAQTGGREKLFF	TGTGCCAGCAGTGCACAGACAGGAGGACGCGAAAAACTGTTTTTT
.	TRBV7-8	TRBD2	TRBJ2-7	CASSLAGLESEQYF	TGTGCCAGCAGCTTAGCGGGACTAGAAAGCGAGCAGTACTTC
few	TRBV18	TRBD1	TRBJ2-7	CASSPWDRNYEQYF	TGTGCCAGCTCACCGTGGGACAGGAACTACGAGCAGTACTTC
.	TRBV11-2	.	TRBJ2-1	CASSLDGPLDEQFF	TGTGCCAGCAGCTTAGATGGGCCCCTGGATGAGCAGTTCTTC
.	TRBV6-1	.	TRBJ2-7	CASIFTYEQYF	TGTGCCAGCATCTTCACCTACGAGCAGTACTTC
.	TRBV30	TRBD1	TRBJ1-2	CAWSETGNGYTF	TGTGCCTGGAGTGAGACAGGGAATGGCTACACCTTC
.	TRBV7-8	TRBD2	TRBJ2-1	CASSSRTSGSSYNEQFF	TGTGCCAGCAGCTCGAGGACTAGCGGGAGCTCCTACAATGAGCAGTTCTTC
.	TRBV30	.	TRBJ2-2	CAWRRQGGTGELFF	TGTGCCTGGAGAAGGCAGGGTGGCACCGGGGAGCTGTTTTTT
.	TRBV12-2	.	TRBJ2-2	CASRLYRTSGRKNTGELFF	TGTGCAAGTCGCTTATACCGGACTAGCGGGAGAAAGAACACCGGGGAGCTGTTTTTT
once	TRBV11-2	TRBD1	TRBJ2-1	CASSLEGGDRNEQFF	TGTGCCAGCAGCCTCGAAGGGGGCGACCGCAATGAGCAGTTCTTC
.	TRBV18	.	TRBJ1-2	CASSRGGDQYGYTF	TGTGCCAGCTCACGCGGGGGGGACCAGTATGGCTACACCTTC
once	TRBV10-3	TRBD1	TRBJ1-2	CAISESGTGRYGYTF	TGTGCCATCAGTGAGTCAGGGACAGGACGATATGGCTACACCTTC
.	TRBV6-5	.	TRBJ2-7	CASSYHPQGLSYEQYF	TGTGCCAGCAGTTACCACCCGCAGGGCCTCTCCTACGAGCAGTACTTC
.	TRBV9	.	TRBJ1-2	CASSVDSSYGYTF	TGTGCCAGCAGCGTAGACAGCTCCTATGGCTACACCTTC
.	TRBV5-6	TRBD2	TRBJ2-7	CASSIRFSSGPYEQYF	TGTGCCAGCAGCATTCGGTTTTCTAGCGGTCCCTACGAGCAGTACTTC
.	TRBV5-1	.	TRBJ2-1	CASSLVGSWSSYNEQFF	TGCGCCAGCAGCTTGGTTGGTAGCTGGAGCTCCTACAATGAGCAGTTCTTC
.	TRBV10-3	.	TRBJ2-7	CAISEGLVAEQYF	TGTGCCATCAGTGAGGGGCTAGTGGCCGAGCAGTACTTC
.	TRBV5-4	.	TRBJ2-7	CAKEISSSRHEQYF	TGTGCCAAAGAGATCTCAAGCTCCCGCCACGAGCAGTACTTC
.	TRBV15	.	TRBJ1-3	CATSRDRVGNTIYF	TGTGCCACCAGCAGAGACAGGGTTGGAAACACCATATATTTT
.	TRBV7-3	.	TRBJ1-1	CASSLRAGPDTEAFF	TGTGCCAGCAGCTTAAGAGCAGGGCCGGACACTGAAGCTTTCTTT
.	TRBV6-6	TRBD1	TRBJ1-2	CASSGKGGADGYTF	TGTGCCAGCTCAGGGAAAGGGGGCGCCGATGGCTACACCTTC
.	TRBV5-1	.	TRBJ2-1	CASSRRELLGDEQFF	TGCGCCAGCAGCCGCCGAGAACTTCTCGGGGATGAGCAGTTCTTC
.	TRBV27	TRBD1	TRBJ1-5	CATAQGASNQPQHF	TGTGCCACCGCACAGGGGGCGAGCAATCAGCCCCAGCATTTT
.	TRBV6-5	.	TRBJ1-5	CASSYSIPLNQPQHF	TGTGCCAGCAGTTACTCAATCCCTTTAAATCAGCCCCAGCATTTT
medium-sized	TRBV5-1	TRBD1	TRBJ1-2	CASSPTSGQGNGYTF	TGCGCCAGCAGCCCCACCTCGGGACAGGGGAACGGCTACACCTTC
.	TRBV10-3	TRBD2	TRBJ2-1	CAIARSSGNNEQFF	TGTGCCATCGCCCGGTCTAGCGGGAACAATGAGCAGTTCTTC
.	TRBV2	.	TRBJ1-1	CASTDGRAATEAFF	TGTGCCAGCACCGACGGGCGGGCGGCCACTGAAGCTTTCTTT
.	TRBV5-4	.	TRBJ2-7	CASSLEGGTYEQYF	TGTGCCAGCAGCTTGGAGGGCGGGACCTACGAGCAGTACTTC
once	TRBV7-9	.	TRBJ1-5	CASSFGSNQPQHF	TGTGCCAGCAGCTTTGGGAGCAATCAGCCCCAGCATTTT
.	TRBV27	.	TRBJ1-2	CASSPTSRALGYTF	TGTGCCAGCAGTCCCACGTCTAGAGCCCTTGGCTACACCTTC
.	TRBV27	TRBD1	TRBJ2-7	CASRPRGTGVDEQYF	TGTGCCAGCAGGCCTCGGGGGACAGGGGTAGACGAGCAGTACTTC
.	TRBV28	.	TRBJ2-5	CARDLYGRRGQETQYF	TGTGCCAGAGACCTATACGGAAGGAGAGGCCAAGAGACCCAGTACTTC
.	TRBV5-1	.	TRBJ2-1	CASSLADGSSYNEQFF	TGCGCCAGCAGCTTGGCGGACGGGAGCTCCTACAATGAGCAGTTCTTC
.	TRBV2	.	TRBJ2-5	CASSIPAGLGETQYF	TGTGCCAGCAGTATACCCGCCGGGCTGGGAGAGACCCAGTACTTC
.	TRBV7-2	.	TRBJ1-1	CASSFPPREFEAFF	TGTGCCAGCAGCTTCCCTCCGAGGGAGTTTGAAGCTTTCTTT
.	TRBV7-8	.	TRBJ1-1	CASSFSTAGAFF	TGTGCCAGCAGCTTTTCGACTGCTGGCGCTTTCTTT
.	TRBV28	.	TRBJ1-2	CASSGQPSGYTF	TGTGCCAGCAGTGGACAGCCCTCTGGCTACACCTTC
.	TRBV27	.	TRBJ2-1	CASRLGGAGDNEQFF	TGTGCCAGCAGACTAGGGGGGGCGGGAGACAATGAGCAGTTCTTC
once	TRBV27	.	TRBJ1-1	CASSLYQGNTEAFF	TGTGCCAGCAGTTTATACCAGGGGAACACTGAAGCTTTCTTT
once	TRBV30	.	TRBJ2-5	CAWSVWGLPGETQYF	TGTGCCTGGAGTGTATGGGGTTTGCCGGGGGAGACCCAGTACTTC
.	TRBV18	TRBD2	TRBJ2-7	CASSVASGDSSYEQYF	TGTGCCAGCTCAGTGGCTAGCGGTGATAGCTCCTACGAGCAGTACTTC
.	TRBV9	TRBD2	TRBJ2-1	CASSVAPWREEQFF	TGTGCCAGCAGCGTAGCCCCATGGCGGGAGGAGCAGTTCTTC
once	TRBV2	.	TRBJ1-1	CASSERGTYTEAFF	TGTGCCAGCAGTGAAAGGGGGACCTACACTGAAGCTTTCTTT
.	TRBV6-5	TRBD2	TRBJ2-1	CASSYFSSGTYNEQFF	TGTGCCAGCAGTTACTTCTCCAGCGGGACGTACAATGAGCAGTTCTTC
.	TRBV28	TRBD2	TRBJ2-7	CASITGTSGGYEQYF	TGTGCCAGCATTACCGGGACTAGCGGGGGTTACGAGCAGTACTTC
few	TRBV5-1	TRBD1	TRBJ2-2	CASSWGTGSNTGELFF	TGCGCCAGCAGCTGGGGGACAGGGTCGAACACCGGGGAGCTGTTTTTT
.	TRBV7-9	.	TRBJ1-1	CASSLRTLRTEAFF	TGTGCCAGCAGCTTAAGAACGCTTAGGACTGAAGCTTTCTTT
.	TRBV25-1	.	TRBJ2-3	CASSDETGRSTDTQYF	TGTGCCAGCAGTGACGAAACAGGGAGAAGCACAGATACGCAGTATTTT
.	TRBV6-6	TRBD1	TRBJ2-3	CASRGQVMDTQYF	TGTGCCAGCAGGGGACAGGTTATGGATACGCAGTATTTT
.	TRBV2	.	TRBJ1-1	CASSDGRGSTEAFF	TGTGCCAGCAGTGACGGAAGGGGTAGCACTGAAGCTTTCTTT